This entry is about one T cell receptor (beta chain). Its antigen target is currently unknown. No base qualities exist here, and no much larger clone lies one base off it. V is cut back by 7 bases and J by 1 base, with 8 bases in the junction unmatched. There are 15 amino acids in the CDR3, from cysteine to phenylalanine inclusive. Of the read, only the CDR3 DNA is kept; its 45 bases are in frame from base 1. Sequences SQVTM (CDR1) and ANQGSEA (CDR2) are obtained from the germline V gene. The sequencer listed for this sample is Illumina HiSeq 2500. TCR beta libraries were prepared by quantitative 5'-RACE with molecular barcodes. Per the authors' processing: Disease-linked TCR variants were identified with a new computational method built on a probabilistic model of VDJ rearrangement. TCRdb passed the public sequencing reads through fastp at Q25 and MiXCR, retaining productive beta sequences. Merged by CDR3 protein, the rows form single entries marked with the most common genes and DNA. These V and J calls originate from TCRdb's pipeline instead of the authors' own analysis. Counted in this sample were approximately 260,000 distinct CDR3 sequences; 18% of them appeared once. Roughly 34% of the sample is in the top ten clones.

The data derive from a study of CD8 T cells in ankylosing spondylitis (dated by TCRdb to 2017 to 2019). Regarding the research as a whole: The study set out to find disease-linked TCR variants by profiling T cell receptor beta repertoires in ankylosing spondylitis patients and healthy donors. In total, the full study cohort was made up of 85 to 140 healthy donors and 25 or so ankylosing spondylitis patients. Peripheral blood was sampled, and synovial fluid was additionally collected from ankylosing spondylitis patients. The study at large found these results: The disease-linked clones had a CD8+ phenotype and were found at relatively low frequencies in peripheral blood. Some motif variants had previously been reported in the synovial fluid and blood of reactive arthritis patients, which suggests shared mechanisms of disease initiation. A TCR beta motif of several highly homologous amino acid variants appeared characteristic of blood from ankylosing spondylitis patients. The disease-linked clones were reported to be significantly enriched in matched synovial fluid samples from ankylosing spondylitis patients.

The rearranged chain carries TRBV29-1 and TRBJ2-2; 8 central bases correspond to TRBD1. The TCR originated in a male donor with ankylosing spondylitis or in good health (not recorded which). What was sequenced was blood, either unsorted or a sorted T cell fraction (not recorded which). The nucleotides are TGCAGCGCCGACCCCGGGACAGGGAACACCGGGGAGCTGTTTTTT. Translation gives CSADPGTGNTGELFF.